This is a list of T cell receptor beta chains from one sample in a study of identical twins. MiXCR was run by TCRdb on the 5' RACE reads, yielding one entry per CDR3 protein. Of approximately 620,000 distinct CDR3 sequences in the sample, more than 6.5% are singletons; the top ten hold 0.8% to 1%. Another study also made use of these data, one on yellow fever vaccine responses in identical twins.

The material sequenced was PBMCs. The receptor source for this set is a woman between 18 and 29 years old in good health. CDR3s include the opening cysteine and the closing phenylalanine or tryptophan. A D gene is named only where the DNA matches it firmly. Clone size is stated in some rows and not others, as once, few, many or a class when expanded.

D,V,size,CDR3
TRBD1,TRBV7-9,-,CASSPRQGASLDEQFF
TRBD2,TRBV6-2/TRBV6-3,-,CASSYLLKTSGNPSNEQFF
-,TRBV30,-,CAWSVNPGHITLHF
-,TRBV6-2/TRBV6-3,-,CASRSYSPAGTYIGELFF
-,TRBV20-1,many,CSAGGDNFYTF
-,TRBV9,once,CASSEGPGSYNSPLHF
TRBD1,TRBV28,few,CASSFGQGIFYEQYF
-,TRBV5-1,-,CASSLGWGETQYF
TRBD1,TRBV7-9,few,CASSLRQGQGEKLFF
-,TRBV20-1,few,CSAHDRTGTYEQYF
TRBD1,TRBV20-1,-,CSASPVHDRGGYTF
-,TRBV7-2,-,CASSLDNNLNTEAFF
TRBD2,TRBV6-4,few,CASKKAGESYNEQFF
-,TRBV20-1,few,CSARDPSGGNQPQHF
-,TRBV7-9,few,CASSSSRDLDRGELFF
-,TRBV7-3,few,CASSLRGGAADTQYF
TRBD1,TRBV7-9,few,CASSSGLSTGETEAFF